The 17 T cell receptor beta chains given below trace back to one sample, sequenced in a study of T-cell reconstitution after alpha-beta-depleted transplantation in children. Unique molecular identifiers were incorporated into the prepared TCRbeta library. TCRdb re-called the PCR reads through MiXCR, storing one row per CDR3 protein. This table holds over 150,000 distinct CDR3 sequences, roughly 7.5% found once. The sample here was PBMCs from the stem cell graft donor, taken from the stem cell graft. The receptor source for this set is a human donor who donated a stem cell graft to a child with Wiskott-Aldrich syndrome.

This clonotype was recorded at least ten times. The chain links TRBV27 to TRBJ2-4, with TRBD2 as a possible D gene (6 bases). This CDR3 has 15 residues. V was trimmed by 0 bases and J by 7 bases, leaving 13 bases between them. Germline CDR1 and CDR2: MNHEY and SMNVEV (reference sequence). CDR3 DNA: TGTGCCAGCAGTTTATCGTTGGAGGGTAGGAACATTCAGTACTTC. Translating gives CASSLSLEGRNIQYF.

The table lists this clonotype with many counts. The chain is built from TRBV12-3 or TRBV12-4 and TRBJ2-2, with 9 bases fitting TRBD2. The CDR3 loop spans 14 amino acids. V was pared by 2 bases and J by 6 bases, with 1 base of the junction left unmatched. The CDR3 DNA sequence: TGTGCCAGCAGTTTACTAGCGGGGCCCGGGGAGCTGTTTTTT. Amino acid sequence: CASSLLAGPGELFF.

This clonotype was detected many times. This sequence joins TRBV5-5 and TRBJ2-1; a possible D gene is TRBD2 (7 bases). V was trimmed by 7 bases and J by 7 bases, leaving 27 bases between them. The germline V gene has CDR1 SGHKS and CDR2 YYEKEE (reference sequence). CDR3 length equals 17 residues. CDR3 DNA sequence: TGTGCCAGCTTCCTTGGAGGGGGGGCCCGGGGTGGTAATGAGCAGTTCTTC. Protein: CASFLGGGARGGNEQFF.

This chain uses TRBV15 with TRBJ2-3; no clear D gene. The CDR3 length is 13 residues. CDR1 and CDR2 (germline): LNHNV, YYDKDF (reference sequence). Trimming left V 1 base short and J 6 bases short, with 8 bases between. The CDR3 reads CATSRGPPDTQYF. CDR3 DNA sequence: TGTGCCACCAGCAGAGGCCCCCCTGATACGCAGTATTTT.

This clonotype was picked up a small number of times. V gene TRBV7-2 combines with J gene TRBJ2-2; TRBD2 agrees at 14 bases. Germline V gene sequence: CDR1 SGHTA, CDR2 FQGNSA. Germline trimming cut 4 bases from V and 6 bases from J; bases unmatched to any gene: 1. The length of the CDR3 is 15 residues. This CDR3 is CASSWGLAGAGELFF. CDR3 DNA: TGTGCCAGCAGCTGGGGACTAGCGGGAGCCGGGGAGCTGTTTTTT.

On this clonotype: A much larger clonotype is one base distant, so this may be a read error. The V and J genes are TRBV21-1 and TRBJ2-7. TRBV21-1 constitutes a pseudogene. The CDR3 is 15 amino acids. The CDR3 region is CASSKRNRGLYEQYF. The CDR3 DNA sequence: TGTGCCAGCAGCAAGAGGAACAGGGGGCTCTACGAGCAGTACTTC.

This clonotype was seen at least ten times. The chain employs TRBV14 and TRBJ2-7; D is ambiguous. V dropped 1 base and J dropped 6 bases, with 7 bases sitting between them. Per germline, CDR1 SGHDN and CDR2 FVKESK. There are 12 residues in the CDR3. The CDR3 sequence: CASSQGVVEQYF. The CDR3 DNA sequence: TGTGCCAGCAGCCAAGGGGTAGTCGAGCAGTACTTC.

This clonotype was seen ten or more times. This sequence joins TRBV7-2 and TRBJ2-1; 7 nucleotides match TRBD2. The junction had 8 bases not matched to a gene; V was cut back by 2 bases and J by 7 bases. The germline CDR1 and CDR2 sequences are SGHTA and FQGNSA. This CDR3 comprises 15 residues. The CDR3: CASSLTAGVRNEQFF. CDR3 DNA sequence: TGTGCCAGCAGCTTAACGGCGGGAGTGAGGAATGAGCAGTTCTTC.

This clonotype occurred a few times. In nucleotides, the CDR3 is TGTGCCACCAGTGATTTGGGAGATGGCTACACCTTC. Translation gives CATSDLGDGYTF. The V and J genes are TRBV24-1 and TRBJ1-2; D unresolved. The CDR3 totals 12 residues. CDR1 is KGHDR, CDR2 SFDVKD, per germline. The ends were cut back, 0 bases at V and 6 bases at J, with 4 bases in the middle.

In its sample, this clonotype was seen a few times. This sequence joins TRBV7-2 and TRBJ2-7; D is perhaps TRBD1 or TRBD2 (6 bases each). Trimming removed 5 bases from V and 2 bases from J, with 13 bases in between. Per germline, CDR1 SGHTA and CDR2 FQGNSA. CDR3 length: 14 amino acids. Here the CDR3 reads CASSPNGGPYEQYF. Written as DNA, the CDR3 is TGTGCCAGCAGCCCCAATGGGGGGCCCTACGAGCAGTACTTC.

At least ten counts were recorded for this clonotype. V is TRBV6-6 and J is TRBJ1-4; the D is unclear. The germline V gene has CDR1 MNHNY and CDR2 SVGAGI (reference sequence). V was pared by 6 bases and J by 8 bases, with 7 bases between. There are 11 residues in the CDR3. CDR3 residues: CASSYKEKLFF. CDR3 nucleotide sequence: TGTGCCAGCAGCTACAAGGAAAAACTGTTTTTT.

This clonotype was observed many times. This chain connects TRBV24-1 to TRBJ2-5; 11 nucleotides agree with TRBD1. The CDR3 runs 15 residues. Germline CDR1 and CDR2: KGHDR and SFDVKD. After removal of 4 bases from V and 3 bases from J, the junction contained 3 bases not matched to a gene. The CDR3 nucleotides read TGTGCCACCAGTGACCCGGGACAGGGGGAAGAGACCCAGTACTTC. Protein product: CATSDPGQGEETQYF.

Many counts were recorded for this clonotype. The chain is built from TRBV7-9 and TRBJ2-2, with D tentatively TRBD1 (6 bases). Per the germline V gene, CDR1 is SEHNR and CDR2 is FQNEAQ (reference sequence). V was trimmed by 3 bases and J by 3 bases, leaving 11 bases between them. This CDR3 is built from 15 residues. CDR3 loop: CASSFLQGHTGELFF. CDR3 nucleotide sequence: TGTGCCAGCAGCTTTTTGCAGGGGCACACCGGGGAGCTGTTTTTT.

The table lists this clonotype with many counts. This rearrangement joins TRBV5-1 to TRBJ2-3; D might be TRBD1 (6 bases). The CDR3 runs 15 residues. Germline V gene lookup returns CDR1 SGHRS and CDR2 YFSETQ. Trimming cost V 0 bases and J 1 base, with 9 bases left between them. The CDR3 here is CASSLEGGGTDTQYF. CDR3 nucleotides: TGCGCCAGCAGCTTGGAAGGGGGAGGCACAGATACGCAGTATTTT.

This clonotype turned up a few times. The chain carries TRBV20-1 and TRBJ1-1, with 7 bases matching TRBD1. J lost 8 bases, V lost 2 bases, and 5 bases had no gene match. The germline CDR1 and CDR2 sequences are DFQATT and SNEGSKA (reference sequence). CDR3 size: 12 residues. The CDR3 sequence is CSARPPGQEAFF. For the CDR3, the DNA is TGCAGTGCTAGACCTCCGGGACAGGAAGCTTTCTTT.

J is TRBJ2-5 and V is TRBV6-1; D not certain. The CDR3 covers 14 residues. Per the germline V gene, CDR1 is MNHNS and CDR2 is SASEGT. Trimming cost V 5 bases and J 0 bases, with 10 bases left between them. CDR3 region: CASSLPDHQETQYF. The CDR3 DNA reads TGTGCCAGCAGTCTCCCGGACCACCAAGAGACCCAGTACTTC.

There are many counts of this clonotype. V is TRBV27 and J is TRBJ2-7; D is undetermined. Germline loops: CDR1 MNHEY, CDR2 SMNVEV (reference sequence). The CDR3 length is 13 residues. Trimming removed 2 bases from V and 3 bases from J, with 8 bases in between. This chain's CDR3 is CASSLNLGYEQYF. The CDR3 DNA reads TGTGCCAGCAGTTTAAATCTCGGCTACGAGCAGTACTTC.